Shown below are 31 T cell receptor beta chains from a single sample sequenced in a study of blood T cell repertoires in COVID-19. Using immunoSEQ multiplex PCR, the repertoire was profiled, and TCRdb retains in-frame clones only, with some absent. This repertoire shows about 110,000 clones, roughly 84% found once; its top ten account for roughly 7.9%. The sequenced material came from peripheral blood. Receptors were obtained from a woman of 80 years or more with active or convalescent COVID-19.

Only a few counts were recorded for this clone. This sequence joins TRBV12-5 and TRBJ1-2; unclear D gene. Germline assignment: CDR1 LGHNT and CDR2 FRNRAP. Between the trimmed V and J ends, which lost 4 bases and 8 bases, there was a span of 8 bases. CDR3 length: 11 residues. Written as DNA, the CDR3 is TGTGCTAGTGGTTCGAGTCTCGGCTACACCTTC. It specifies CASGSSLGYTF.

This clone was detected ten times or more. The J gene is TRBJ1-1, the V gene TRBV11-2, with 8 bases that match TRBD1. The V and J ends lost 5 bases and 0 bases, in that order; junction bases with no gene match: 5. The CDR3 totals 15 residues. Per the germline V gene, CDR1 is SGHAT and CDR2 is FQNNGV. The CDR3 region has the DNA TGTGCCAGCAGCATCCAGACAGGGGTGAACACTGAAGCTTTCTTT. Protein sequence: CASSIQTGVNTEAFF.

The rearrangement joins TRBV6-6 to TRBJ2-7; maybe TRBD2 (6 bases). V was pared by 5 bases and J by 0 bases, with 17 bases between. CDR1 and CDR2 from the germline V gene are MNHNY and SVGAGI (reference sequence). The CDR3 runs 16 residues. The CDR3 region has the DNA TGTGCCAGCAGTCGCGGGACTTTTCCCGACTCCTACGAGCAGTACTTC. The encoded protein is CASSRGTFPDSYEQYF.

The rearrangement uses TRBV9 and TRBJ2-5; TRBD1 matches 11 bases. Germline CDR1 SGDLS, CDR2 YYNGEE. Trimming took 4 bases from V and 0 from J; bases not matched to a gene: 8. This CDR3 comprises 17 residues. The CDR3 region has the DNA TGTGCCAGCAGCACCGGACAGGGGGCCCTGTACCAAGAGACCCAGTACTTC. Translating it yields CASSTGQGALYQETQYF.

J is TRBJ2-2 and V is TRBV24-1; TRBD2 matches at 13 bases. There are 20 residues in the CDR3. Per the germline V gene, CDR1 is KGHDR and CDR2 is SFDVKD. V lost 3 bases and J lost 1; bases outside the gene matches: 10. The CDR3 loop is CATSDPSGLAGEWNTGELFF. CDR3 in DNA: TGTGCCACCAGTGATCCATCTGGACTAGCGGGAGAATGGAACACCGGGGAGCTGTTTTTT.

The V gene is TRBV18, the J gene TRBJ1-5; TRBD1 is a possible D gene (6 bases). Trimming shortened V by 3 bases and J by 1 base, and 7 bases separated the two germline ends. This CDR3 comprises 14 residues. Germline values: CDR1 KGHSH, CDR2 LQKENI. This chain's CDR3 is CASSPDRSNQPQHF. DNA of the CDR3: TGTGCCAGCTCACCCGACAGGAGCAATCAGCCCCAGCATTTT.

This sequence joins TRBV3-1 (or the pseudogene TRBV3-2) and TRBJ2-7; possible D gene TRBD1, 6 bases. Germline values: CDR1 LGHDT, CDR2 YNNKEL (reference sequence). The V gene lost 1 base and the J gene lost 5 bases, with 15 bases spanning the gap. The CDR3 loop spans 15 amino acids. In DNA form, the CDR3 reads TGTGCCAGCAGCCAAGGACAGGTTAGAGGGCACGAGCAGTACTTC. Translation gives CASSQGQVRGHEQYF.

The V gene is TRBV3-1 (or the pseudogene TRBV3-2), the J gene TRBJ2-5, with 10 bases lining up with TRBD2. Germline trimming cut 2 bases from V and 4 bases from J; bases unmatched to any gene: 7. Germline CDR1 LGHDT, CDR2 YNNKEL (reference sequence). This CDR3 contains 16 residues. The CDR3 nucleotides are TGTGCCAGCAGCCAATCCCTAGCGGGAGTTGGAGAGACCCAGTACTTC. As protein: CASSQSLAGVGETQYF.

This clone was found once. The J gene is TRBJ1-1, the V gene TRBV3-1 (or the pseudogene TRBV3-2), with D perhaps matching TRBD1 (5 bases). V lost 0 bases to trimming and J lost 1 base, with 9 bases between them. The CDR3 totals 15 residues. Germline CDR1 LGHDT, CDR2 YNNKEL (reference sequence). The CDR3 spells CASSQEVGENTEAFF. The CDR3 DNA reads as TGTGCCAGCAGCCAAGAAGTAGGGGAGAACACTGAAGCTTTCTTT.

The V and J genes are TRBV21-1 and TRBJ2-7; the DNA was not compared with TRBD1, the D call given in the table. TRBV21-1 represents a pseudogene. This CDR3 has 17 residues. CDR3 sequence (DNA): TGTGCCAGCAGCAAAATTACAGGTGATTCGAATTGGTACGAGCAGTACTTC. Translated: CASSKITGDSNWYEQYF.

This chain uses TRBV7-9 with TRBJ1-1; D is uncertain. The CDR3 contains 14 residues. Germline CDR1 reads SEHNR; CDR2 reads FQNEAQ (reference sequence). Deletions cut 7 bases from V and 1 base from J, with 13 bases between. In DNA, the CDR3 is TGTGCCAGCAAAAGAGGCGTGGCGAACACTGAAGCTTTCTTT. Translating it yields CASKRGVANTEAFF.

The CDR3 spells CASSLANRGATF. CDR3 coding DNA: TGTGCCAGCAGCCTAGCGAACAGGGGTGCCACCTTC. This chain connects TRBV3-1 (or the pseudogene TRBV3-2) to TRBJ1-2; 7 bases are shared with TRBD1. The V segment lost 4 bases and the J segment 13 bases; nucleotides outside the gene matches: 9. CDR1 and CDR2 from the germline V gene are LGHDT and YNNKEL (reference sequence). CDR3 length equals 12 residues.

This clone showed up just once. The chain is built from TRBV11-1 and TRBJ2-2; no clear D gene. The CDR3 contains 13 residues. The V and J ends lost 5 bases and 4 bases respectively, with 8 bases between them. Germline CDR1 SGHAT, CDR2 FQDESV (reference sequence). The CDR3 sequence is CASSRLSTGELFF. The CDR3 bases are TGTGCCAGCAGCCGATTGAGCACCGGGGAGCTGTTTTTT.

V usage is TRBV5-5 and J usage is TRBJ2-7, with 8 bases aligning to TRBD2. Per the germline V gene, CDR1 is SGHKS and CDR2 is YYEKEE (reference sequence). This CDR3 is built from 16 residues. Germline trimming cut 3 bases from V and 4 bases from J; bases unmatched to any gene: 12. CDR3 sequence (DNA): TGTGCCAGCAGCTACCGGGATCAAGGCGGGGGGTACGAGCAGTACTTC. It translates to CASSYRDQGGGYEQYF.

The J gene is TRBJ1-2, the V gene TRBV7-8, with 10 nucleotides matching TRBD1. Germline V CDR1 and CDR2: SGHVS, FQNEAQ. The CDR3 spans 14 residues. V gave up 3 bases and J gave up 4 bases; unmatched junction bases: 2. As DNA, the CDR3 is TGTGCCAGCAGCTTTAGGACAGGGGGCTATGGCTACACCTTC. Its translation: CASSFRTGGYGYTF. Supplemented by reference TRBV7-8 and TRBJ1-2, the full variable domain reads GAGVSQSPRYKVAKRGQDVALRCDPISGHVSLFWYQQALGQGPEFLTYFQNEAQLDKSGLPSDRFFAERPEGSVSTLKIQRTQQEDSAVYLCASSFRTGGYGYTFGSGTRLTVV.

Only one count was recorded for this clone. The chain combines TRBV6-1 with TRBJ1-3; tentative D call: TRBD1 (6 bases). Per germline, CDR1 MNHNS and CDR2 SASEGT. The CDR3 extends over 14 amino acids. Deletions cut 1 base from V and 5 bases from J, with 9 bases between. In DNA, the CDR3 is TGTGCCAGCAGTGAAGTACAGGGAAGAAACACCATATATTTT. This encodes CASSEVQGRNTIYF.

The CDR3 nucleotides are TGTGCCAGCAGCCTTCTAGGAGATACGCAGTATTTT. Encoded protein: CASSLLGDTQYF. The rearrangement links TRBV3-1 (or the pseudogene TRBV3-2) to TRBJ2-3; D is unclear. CDR1 LGHDT and CDR2 YNNKEL come from the germline V gene (reference sequence). Trimming cost V 4 bases and J 5 bases, with 7 bases left between them. The CDR3 has 12 residues.

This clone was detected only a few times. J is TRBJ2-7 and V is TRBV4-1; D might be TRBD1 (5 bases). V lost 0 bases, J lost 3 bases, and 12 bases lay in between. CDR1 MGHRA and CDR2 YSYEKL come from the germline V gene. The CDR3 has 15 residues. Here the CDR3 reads CASSQEPGQFYEQYF. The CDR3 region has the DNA TGCGCCAGCAGCCAAGAACCTGGACAATTCTACGAGCAGTACTTC.

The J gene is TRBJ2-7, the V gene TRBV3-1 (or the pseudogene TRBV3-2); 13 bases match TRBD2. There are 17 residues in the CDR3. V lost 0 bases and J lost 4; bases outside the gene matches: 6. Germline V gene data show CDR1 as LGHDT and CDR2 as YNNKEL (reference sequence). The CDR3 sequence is CASSQDLLAGGPYEQYF. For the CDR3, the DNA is TGTGCCAGCAGCCAAGATTTACTAGCGGGAGGGCCTTACGAGCAGTACTTC.

As DNA, the CDR3 is TGTGCCAGCAGCCAAGTCCGCTCGGGGAGCGGAAATGAGCAGTTCTTC. Protein product: CASSQVRSGSGNEQFF. V gene TRBV4-2 combines with J gene TRBJ2-1; perhaps TRBD2 as D (5 bases). The germline gives CDR1 LGHNA, CDR2 YNFKEQ. The V end was cut by 1 base, the J end by 7 bases, with 17 bases between. The CDR3 sequence is 16 residues long.

In DNA, the CDR3 is TGTGCAAGTCGCTTAGCTCCGGGAGTCGAGGAGTTCTTC. This gives the protein CASRLAPGVEEFF. The J gene is TRBJ2-1, the V gene TRBV12-2; TRBD2, the table's D call, was not compared with the DNA. TRBV12-2 constitutes a pseudogene. The CDR3 sequence is 13 residues long.

The CDR3 here is CASSSYAGGGTEAFF. Written as DNA, the CDR3 is TGTGCCAGCAGCTCCTACGCAGGGGGCGGGACTGAAGCTTTCTTT. This chain connects TRBV7-8 to TRBJ1-1; 8 positions agree with TRBD1. This CDR3 has 15 amino acids. CDR1 is SGHVS, CDR2 FQNEAQ, per germline. Germline trimming cut 4 bases from V and 5 bases from J; bases unmatched to any gene: 9.

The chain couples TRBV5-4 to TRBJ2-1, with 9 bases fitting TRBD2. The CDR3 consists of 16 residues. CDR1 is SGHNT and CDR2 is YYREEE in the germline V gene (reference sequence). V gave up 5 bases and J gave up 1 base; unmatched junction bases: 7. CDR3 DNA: TGTGCCAGCAGGCGTAGCGGGAGTGGGTCCTACAATGAGCAGTTCTTC. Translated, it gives CASRRSGSGSYNEQFF.

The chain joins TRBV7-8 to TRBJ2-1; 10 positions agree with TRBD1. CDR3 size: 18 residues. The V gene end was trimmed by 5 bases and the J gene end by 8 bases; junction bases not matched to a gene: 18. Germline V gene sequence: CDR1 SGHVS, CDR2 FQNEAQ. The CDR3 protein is CASSLAIPGQGRPDEQFF. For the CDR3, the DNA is TGTGCCAGCAGCCTCGCCATTCCGGGACAGGGGCGGCCGGATGAGCAGTTCTTC.

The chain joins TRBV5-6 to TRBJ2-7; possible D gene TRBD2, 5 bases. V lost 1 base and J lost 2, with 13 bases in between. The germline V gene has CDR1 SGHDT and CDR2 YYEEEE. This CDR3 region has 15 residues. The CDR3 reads CASSLTGNRAYEQYF. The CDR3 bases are TGTGCCAGCAGCTTGACCGGGAATAGAGCCTACGAGCAGTACTTC. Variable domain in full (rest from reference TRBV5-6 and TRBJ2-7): DAGVTQSPTHLIKTRGQQVTLRCSPKSGHDTVSWYQQALGQGPQFIFQYYEEEERQRGNFPDRFSGHQFPNYSSELNVNALLLGDSALYLCASSLTGNRAYEQYFGPGTRLTVT.

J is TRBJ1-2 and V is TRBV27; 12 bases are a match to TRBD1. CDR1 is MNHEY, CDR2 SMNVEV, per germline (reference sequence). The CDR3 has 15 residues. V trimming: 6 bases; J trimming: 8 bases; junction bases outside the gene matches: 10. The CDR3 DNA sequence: TGTGCCAGCAGCCACGGGACAGGGGGCGCGGGGGGCTACACCTTC. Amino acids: CASSHGTGGAGGYTF.

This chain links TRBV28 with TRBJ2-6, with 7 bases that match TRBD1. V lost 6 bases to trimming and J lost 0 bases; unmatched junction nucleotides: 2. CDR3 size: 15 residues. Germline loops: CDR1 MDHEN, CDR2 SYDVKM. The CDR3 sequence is CASRPGGSGANVLTF. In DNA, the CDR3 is TGTGCCAGCAGACCAGGGGGCTCTGGGGCCAACGTCCTGACTTTC.

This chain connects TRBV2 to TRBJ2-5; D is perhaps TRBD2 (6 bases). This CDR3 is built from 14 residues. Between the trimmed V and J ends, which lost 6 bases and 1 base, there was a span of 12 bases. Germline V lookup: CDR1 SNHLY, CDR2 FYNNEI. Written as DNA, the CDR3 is TGTGCCAGCAGCCTAGGGACTTTCCAAGAGACCCAGTACTTC. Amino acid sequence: CASSLGTFQETQYF.

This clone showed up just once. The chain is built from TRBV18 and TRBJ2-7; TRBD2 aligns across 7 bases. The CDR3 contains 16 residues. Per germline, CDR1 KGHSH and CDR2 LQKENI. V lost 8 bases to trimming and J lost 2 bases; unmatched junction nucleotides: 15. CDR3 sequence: CASHEGAGAGTYEQYF. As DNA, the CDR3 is TGTGCCAGCCATGAAGGGGCGGGAGCGGGAACCTACGAGCAGTACTTC. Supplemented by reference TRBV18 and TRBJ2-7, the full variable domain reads NAGVMQNPRHLVRRRGQEARLRCSPMKGHSHVYWYRQLPEEGLKFMVYLQKENIIDESGMPKERFSAEFPKEGPSILRIQQVVRGDSAAYFCASHEGAGAGTYEQYFGPGTRLTVT.

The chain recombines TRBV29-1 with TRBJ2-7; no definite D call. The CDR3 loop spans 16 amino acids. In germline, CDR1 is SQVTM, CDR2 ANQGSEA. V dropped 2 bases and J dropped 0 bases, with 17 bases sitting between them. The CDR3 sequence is CSVEMGSPSFSYEQYF. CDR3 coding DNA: TGCAGCGTTGAAATGGGCAGTCCATCATTCTCCTACGAGCAGTACTTC.

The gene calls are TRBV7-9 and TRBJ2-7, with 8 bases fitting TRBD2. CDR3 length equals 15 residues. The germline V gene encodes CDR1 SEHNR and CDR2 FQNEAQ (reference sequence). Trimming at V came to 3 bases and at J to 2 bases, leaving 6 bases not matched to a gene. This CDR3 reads CASSLVIAGPYEQYF. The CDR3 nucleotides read TGTGCCAGCAGCTTGGTGATAGCGGGGCCCTACGAGCAGTACTTC.